This T cell receptor (beta chain) was recovered during a study of blood T cell repertoires in COVID-19. About the research overall: Samples of COVID-19 (acute and convalescent) were obtained from the United States, Italy and Spain. Sample material is recorded as cDNA or gDNA derived from T cells, B-cell-depleted T cells, or PBMCs.

Followed over time, Seattle patients had been enrolled while infection was active. Authors' processing steps: Amplification of reference gene primers was used by the study to estimate nucleated cell counts. Sequencing was performed with immunoSEQ multiplex PCR; in TCRdb, only in-frame clones are kept and a portion is missing. The V and J calls and clone size were taken over from that table, and D and trimming were inferred from the DNA. The sample includes approximately 300,000 clones, roughly 90% of them seen just once. J lost 2 bases, V lost 6 bases, and 6 bases had no gene match. CDR3 length: 14 amino acids. Germline-derived CDR1 and CDR2 are MNHEY and SVGAGI.

The sample taken for sequencing was peripheral blood. This clonotype was obtained from a woman under 40 with COVID-19, enrolled during active disease. The rearrangement joins TRBV6-5 to TRBJ2-7, with 8 bases fitting TRBD1. The chain's CDR3 is CASSRTGTTYEQYF. CDR3 bases: TGTGCCAGCAGCCGGACAGGGACCACCTACGAGCAGTACTTC.